This passage covers 26 T cell receptor beta chains from one sample sequenced in a study of shared clonotypes between healthy human individuals. Assay used: immunoSEQ multiplex PCR; TCRdb lists only in-frame clones, some missing. The sample consists of about 2 million clones, over 85% of them appearing once. The sequencing sample was made of naive CD4+ T cells sorted from blood. Subset given: CD45RA+ positively selected. The receptors originated from a man aged 18 to 29 in good health.

The genes are TRBV4-1 and TRBJ2-7, with D hard to call. This CDR3 has 16 residues. Trimming shortened V by 0 bases and J by 6 bases, and 18 bases separated the two germline ends. The germline V gene has CDR1 MGHRA and CDR2 YSYEKL. The CDR3 region is CASSQEDQRFHGEQYF. The DNA of the CDR3 is TGCGCCAGCAGCCAAGAGGATCAGAGGTTTCATGGCGAGCAGTACTTC.

V is TRBV6-1 and J is TRBJ1-5; TRBD1 might be the D (6 bases). The CDR3 is made up of 14 amino acids. V was trimmed by 10 bases and J by 5 bases, leaving 18 bases between them. CDR1 and CDR2 from the germline V gene are MNHNS and SASEGT. The CDR3 sequence is CATGLGGRDQPQHF. CDR3 sequence (DNA): TGTGCCACGGGCCTCGGGGGGCGAGATCAGCCCCAGCATTTT.

V and J are TRBV28 and TRBJ2-4, with D possibly TRBD1 on 7 matching bases. The CDR3 is 15 amino acids. The germline V gene encodes CDR1 MDHEN and CDR2 SYDVKM. Trimming pared 3 bases from V and 4 bases from J, leaving 13 bases between. As DNA, the CDR3 is TGTGCCAGCAGTTTCCCAGGGGGGAGGAAAAACATTCAGTACTTC. It specifies CASSFPGGRKNIQYF. The full variable domain, its missing parts supplied by reference TRBV28 and TRBJ2-4, is DVKVTQSSRYLVKRTGEKVFLECVQDMDHENMFWYRQDPGLGLRLIYFSYDVKMKEKGDIPEGYSVSREKKERFSLILESASTNQTSMYLCASSFPGGRKNIQYFGAGTRLSVL.

This clone has a single count. V and J are TRBV18 and TRBJ1-4; the D is unclear. There are 15 residues in the CDR3. Trimming pared 2 bases from V and 7 bases from J, leaving 14 bases between. The germline V gene has CDR1 KGHSH and CDR2 LQKENI. The CDR3, as DNA: TGTGCCAGCTCACCAGGAACCATTCGAGGTGAAAAACTGTTTTTT. Encoded protein: CASSPGTIRGEKLFF.

The chain uses TRBV2 and TRBJ1-1; maybe TRBD1 (6 bases). Trimming shortened V by 5 bases and J by 4 bases, and 17 bases separated the two germline ends. This CDR3 spans 15 amino acids. Germline V gene lookup returns CDR1 SNHLY and CDR2 FYNNEI. As DNA, the CDR3 is TGTGCCAGCAGTCTACCCGGGGGCCCTTCCACTGAAGCTTTCTTT. Translation: CASSLPGGPSTEAFF. The complete variable domain, with remaining parts taken from reference TRBV2 and TRBJ1-1, reads EPEVTQTPSHQVTQMGQEVILRCVPISNHLYFYWYRQILGQKVEFLVSFYNNEISEKSEIFDDQFSVERPDGSNFTLKIRSTKLEDSAMYFCASSLPGGPSTEAFFGQGTRLTVV.

The V and J genes are TRBV5-6 and TRBJ1-2; D not resolved. CDR1 is SGHDT, CDR2 YYEEEE, per germline. Trimming cost V 0 bases and J 0 bases, with 6 bases left between them. The CDR3 runs to 14 residues. In DNA form, the CDR3 reads TGTGCCAGCAGCTTGGCCGGACCTAACTATGGCTACACCTTC. Its translation: CASSLAGPNYGYTF.

This clone was detected only once. The genes are TRBV5-6 and TRBJ1-2; a weak D match, TRBD1 (5 bases). Germline assignment: CDR1 SGHDT and CDR2 YYEEEE. The CDR3 totals 14 residues. V lost 2 bases to trimming and J lost 8 bases, with 16 bases between them. CDR3: CASSFSRGRGGYTF. The CDR3 DNA reads as TGTGCCAGCAGCTTCAGTCGGGGACGAGGGGGCTACACCTTC.

This sequence joins TRBV5-1 and TRBJ2-1; a possible D gene is TRBD2 (5 bases). CDR1 and CDR2 (germline): SGHRS, YFSETQ. The CDR3 has 16 amino acids. V dropped 0 bases and J dropped 9 bases, with 19 bases sitting between them. The CDR3 is CASSLAGSRLAGEQFF. CDR3 bases: TGCGCCAGCAGCTTGGCAGGTTCTCGGCTAGCTGGTGAGCAGTTCTTC.

The rearrangement uses TRBV5-1 and TRBJ1-1; TRBD1 might be the D (6 bases). Trimming stripped 7 bases from V and 4 bases from J, with 20 bases between. Germline V CDR1 and CDR2: SGHRS, YFSETQ. The CDR3 totals 15 residues. CDR3 in amino acids: CASSPYLTGFTEAFF. The CDR3 coding sequence is TGCGCCAGCTCTCCTTACCTCACAGGGTTCACTGAAGCTTTCTTT.

As to this clone: At one end, the junction sequence differs from germline, possibly due to a read error. CDR3 DNA: TGCGCCAGCAGCTTGGCCGCGACAGGGATGAGGGTGAACCCTGAAGCTTTCTTT. It translates to CASSLAATGMRVNPEAFF. The chain links TRBV5-1 to TRBJ1-1; the match to TRBD1 covers 7 bases. Germline CDR1 SGHRS, CDR2 YFSETQ. The CDR3 totals 18 residues.

V gene TRBV10-3 combines with J gene TRBJ1-6; 7 bases are a match to TRBD1. CDR3 length: 15 residues. The trim removed 3 bases at V and 6 bases at J, leaving 5 bases unmatched. Per the germline V gene, CDR1 is ENHRY and CDR2 is SYGVKD. The CDR3 DNA follows: TGTGCCATCAGTGAAGACCCAGGGGGTAATTCACCCCTCCACTTT. Translating gives CAISEDPGGNSPLHF.

This sequence joins TRBV6-4 and TRBJ1-1; no clear D gene. The CDR3 spans 10 residues. Germline assignment: CDR1 MRHNA and CDR2 SNTAGT. V was cut by 7 bases and J by 7 bases, with 7 bases left in between. The CDR3, as DNA: TGTGCCAGCAAGTACGGTGAAGCTTTCTTT. Translated, it gives CASKYGEAFF.

J is TRBJ1-6 and V is TRBV7-9, with D uncertain. This CDR3 spans 15 amino acids. The V end lost 1 base, the J end lost 4 bases, and 8 bases lay between the germline ends. Germline CDR1 SEHNR, CDR2 FQNEAQ (reference sequence). CDR3 region: CASSLGGSYNSPLHF. Written as DNA, the CDR3 is TGTGCCAGCAGCTTAGGTGGTTCTTATAATTCACCCCTCCACTTT.

The chain links TRBV18 to TRBJ2-2, with TRBD2 as a possible D gene (6 bases). The CDR3 extends over 14 amino acids. Germline assignment: CDR1 KGHSH and CDR2 LQKENI. The V end lost 6 bases, the J end lost 6 bases, and 14 bases lay between the germline ends. The CDR3 is CASSPGVEAGELFF. The CDR3 DNA is TGTGCCAGCTCCCCGGGAGTTGAGGCCGGGGAGCTGTTTTTT.

This chain links TRBV10-1 with TRBJ2-1, with a possible D match to TRBD2 (5 bases). V was pared by 6 bases and J by 10 bases, with 16 bases between. This CDR3 is built from 13 residues. CDR1 and CDR2 from the germline V gene are WNHNN and SYGVQD (reference sequence). Here the CDR3 DNA reads TGCGCCAGCAGCCATGGACTGGGCGGAGAGCAGTTCTTC. This codes for CASSHGLGGEQFF.

The rearrangement joins TRBV5-6 to TRBJ2-6; D is unresolved. Germline CDR1 and CDR2: SGHDT and YYEEEE. V lost 4 bases and J lost 3, with 8 bases in between. The CDR3 covers 14 residues. CDR3 nucleotides: TGTGCCAGCAGCCCCGGAAGTGGGGCCAACGTCCTGACTTTC. It encodes CASSPGSGANVLTF.

The chain carries TRBV5-1 and TRBJ2-7, with 9 bases aligning to TRBD2. Germline V gene lookup returns CDR1 SGHRS and CDR2 YFSETQ. This CDR3 has 15 residues. Trimming took 3 bases from V and 2 from J; bases not matched to a gene: 6. CDR3 in amino acids: CASSSLSGSTYEQYF. The CDR3 DNA reads TGCGCCAGCAGCTCGCTTAGCGGGAGCACCTACGAGCAGTACTTC.

This clone was seen only once. The V and J genes are TRBV6-5 and TRBJ2-1, with 8 bases lining up with TRBD2. CDR3 length equals 15 residues. Germline V gives CDR1 MNHEY, CDR2 SVGAGI. V gave up 6 bases and J gave up 4 bases; unmatched junction bases: 8. The DNA for the CDR3 is TGTGCCAGCAGACCCGGGACTAGTTCGTACAATGAGCAGTTCTTC. Translating it yields CASRPGTSSYNEQFF.

J is TRBJ1-2 and V is TRBV10-3; tentatively, D is TRBD1 (6 bases). The CDR3 totals 14 residues. The V gene lost 4 bases and the J gene lost 9 bases, with 18 bases spanning the gap. CDR1 and CDR2 from the germline V gene are ENHRY and SYGVKD. In DNA, the CDR3 is TGTGCCATCAGTGTCGAGGACAGCTCTCTTAGCTACACCTTC. It yields the protein CAISVEDSSLSYTF.

Of note for this clone: Different DNA sequences within this sample yield the same CDR3. This chain joins TRBV10-1 and TRBJ1-6; no firm D call. The V end lost 0 bases, the J end lost 7 bases, and 4 bases lay between the germline ends. This CDR3 is built from 13 residues. CDR1 is WNHNN, CDR2 SYGVQD, per germline (reference sequence). For the CDR3, the DNA is TGCGCCAGCAGTGAGTCTCCCAATTCACCCCTCCACTTT. Translating it yields CASSESPNSPLHF.

The chain joins TRBV5-4 to TRBJ2-3, with TRBD2 identical over 8 bases. CDR3 size: 15 residues. In germline, CDR1 is SGHNT, CDR2 YYREEE (reference sequence). J lost 2 bases, V lost 4 bases, and 6 bases had no gene match. CDR3 region: CASSRSTSVTDTQYF. DNA for the CDR3: TGTGCCAGCAGCAGATCGACTAGCGTCACAGATACGCAGTATTTT. Drawing the rest from reference TRBV5-4 and TRBJ2-3, the complete variable domain is ETGVTQSPTHLIKTRGQQVTLRCSSQSGHNTVSWYQQALGQGPQFIFQYYREEENGRGNFPPRFSGLQFPNYSSELNVNALELDDSALYLCASSRSTSVTDTQYFGPGTRLTVL.

The CDR3 here is CSARVSGGTEAFF. Written as DNA, the CDR3 is TGCAGCGCCAGGGTTTCAGGGGGCACTGAAGCTTTCTTT. The chain recombines TRBV29-1 with TRBJ1-1, with TRBD1 matching 7 bases. This CDR3 spans 13 amino acids. CDR1 is SQVTM and CDR2 is ANQGSEA in the germline V gene. Trimming cost V 7 bases and J 4 bases; bases outside gene matches: 9.

The V call is TRBV7-3, the J call TRBJ2-1; 7 nucleotides line up with TRBD2. Germline-derived CDR1 and CDR2 are SGHTA and FQGTGA. The CDR3 contains 17 residues. V dropped 1 base and J dropped 1; count of bases not matched to a gene: 7. CDR3 loop: CASSLIGGGGSYNEQFF. The DNA for the CDR3 is TGTGCCAGCAGCTTAATTGGTGGCGGGGGATCCTACAATGAGCAGTTCTTC.

This rearrangement joins TRBV19 to TRBJ1-1; D is undetermined. CDR3 length: 15 amino acids. Germline CDR1 and CDR2: LNHDA and SQIVND (reference sequence). Trimming removed 6 bases at V and 0 bases at J, with 14 bases between. This chain's CDR3 is CASRDPGFVNTEAFF. CDR3 coding DNA: TGTGCCAGTAGGGACCCGGGGTTCGTGAACACTGAAGCTTTCTTT.

For this clone: Additional DNA sequences in this sample encode the identical CDR3. The V call is TRBV18, the J call TRBJ2-5; D gene uncertain. The CDR3 runs 11 residues. Trimming cost V 6 bases and J 2 bases, with 4 bases left between them. Germline V lookup: CDR1 KGHSH, CDR2 LQKENI. CDR3 nucleotide sequence: TGTGCCAGCTCGCAGCAAGAGACCCAGTACTTC. This codes for CASSQQETQYF.

As concerns this clone: Being one base from a much bigger clone, this may be a read error. V is TRBV7-6 and J is TRBJ2-3; D unresolved. The germline CDR1 and CDR2 sequences are SGHVS and FNYEAQ. The CDR3 is 11 amino acids. V was pared by 5 bases and J by 2 bases, with 2 bases between. CDR3 in DNA: TGTGCCAGCAGCCCCACAGATACGCAGTATTTT. This encodes CASSPTDTQYF.